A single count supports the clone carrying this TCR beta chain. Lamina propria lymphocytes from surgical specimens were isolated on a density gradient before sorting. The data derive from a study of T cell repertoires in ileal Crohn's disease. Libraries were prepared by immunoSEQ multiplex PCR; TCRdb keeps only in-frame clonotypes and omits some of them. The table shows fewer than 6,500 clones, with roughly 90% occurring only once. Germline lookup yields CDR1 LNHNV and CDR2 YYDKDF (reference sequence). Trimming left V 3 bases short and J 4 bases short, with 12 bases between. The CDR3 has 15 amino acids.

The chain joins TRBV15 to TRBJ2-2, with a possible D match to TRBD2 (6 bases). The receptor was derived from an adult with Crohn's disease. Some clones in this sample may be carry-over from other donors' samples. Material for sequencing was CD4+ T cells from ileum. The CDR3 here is CATSRGDFTTGELFF. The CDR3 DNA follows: TGTGCCACCAGCAGGGGGGACTTTACCACCGGGGAGCTGTTTTTT.